The next 4 T cell receptor beta chains were all read from a single sample in a study of CD8+CD57+ T cells in acquired aplastic anemia. Researchers used genomic DNA as the template to profile TCR beta VDJ and CDR3. Via MiXCR, TCRdb re-called the reads, giving one row per CDR3 protein. Among 86,000 or so distinct CDR3 sequences listed, about half were seen once. Sequences were obtained from sorted CD4+, CD8+, or CD8+CD57+ T cells (not recorded which) from PBMCs. Receptors originate from a human donor in good health, serving as a control.

Turning to this clonotype: The conserved closing phenylalanine or tryptophan is absent in this CDR3, likely reflecting a read error. The chain has TRBV9 and TRBJ1-2; D is ambiguous. The germline V gene encodes CDR1 SGDLS and CDR2 YYNGEE. This CDR3 is 16 amino acids long. The CDR3 reads CAGSVGLFPSGYGYTL. CDR3 coding DNA: TGTGCCGGCAGCGTAGGGTTGTTTCCGTCTGGGTATGGCTACACCCTC.

The chain employs TRBV25-1 and TRBJ2-3; maybe TRBD1 (6 bases). V was shortened by 8 bases and J by 0 bases, with 15 bases between the two germline ends. Germline assignment: CDR1 MGHDK and CDR2 SYGVNS. The CDR3 sequence is 15 residues long. This chain's CDR3 is CASGWTATSTDTQYF. CDR3 DNA sequence: TGTGCCAGCGGTTGGACAGCTACTAGCACAGATACGCAGTATTTT. Together with reference TRBV25-1 and TRBJ2-3, the CDR3 gives the full variable domain: EADIYQTPRYLVIGTGKKITLECSQTMGHDKMYWYQQDPGMELHLIHYSYGVNSTEKGDLSSESTVSRIRTEHFPLTLESARPSHTSQYLCASGWTATSTDTQYFGPGTRLTVL.

This clonotype was observed many times. One end of the junction is discordant with germline, which a read error may explain. The chain couples TRBV6-6 to TRBJ2-7, with D perhaps matching TRBD1 (6 bases). This CDR3 comprises 15 residues. Per the germline V gene, CDR1 is MNHNY and CDR2 is SVGAGI (reference sequence). In nucleotides, the CDR3 is TGTGCCAGCAGTTACTCGGAGACAGGTTCCTACGCGCAGTACTTC. Translating gives CASSYSETGSYAQYF.

The rearrangement uses TRBV5-4 and TRBJ2-1, with 11 bases that match TRBD1. The CDR3 spans 15 residues. CDR1 and CDR2 (germline): SGHNT, YYREEE (reference sequence). V shed 0 bases, J shed 6 bases, and the junction held 2 bases outside the gene matches. The CDR3 sequence: CASSLAGQGVNEQFF. DNA of the CDR3: TGTGCCAGCAGCTTGGCGGGACAGGGGGTCAATGAGCAGTTCTTC.